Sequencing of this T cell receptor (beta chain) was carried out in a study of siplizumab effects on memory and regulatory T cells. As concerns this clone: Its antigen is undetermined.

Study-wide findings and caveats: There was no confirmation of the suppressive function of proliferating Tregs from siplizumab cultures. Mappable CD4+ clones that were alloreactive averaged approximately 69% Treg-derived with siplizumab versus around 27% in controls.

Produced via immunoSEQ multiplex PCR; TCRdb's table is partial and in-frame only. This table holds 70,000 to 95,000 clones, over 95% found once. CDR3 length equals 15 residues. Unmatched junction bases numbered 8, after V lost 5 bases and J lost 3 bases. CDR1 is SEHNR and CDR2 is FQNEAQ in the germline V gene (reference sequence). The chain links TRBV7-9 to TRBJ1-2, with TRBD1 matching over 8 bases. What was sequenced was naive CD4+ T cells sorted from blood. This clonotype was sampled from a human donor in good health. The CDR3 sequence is CASSPQTGVDYGYTF. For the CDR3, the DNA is TGTGCCAGCAGCCCCCAGACAGGGGTCGACTATGGCTACACCTTC.